Below, 8 T cell receptor beta chains from the same sample are listed, as sequenced in a study of CD8 T cells in ankylosing spondylitis. Their recognized antigens are unknown. Study-wide points: Ankylosing spondylitis blood appeared to carry a characteristic TCR beta motif of several highly homologous variants.

Via MiXCR, TCRdb re-called the 5' RACE reads, giving one row per CDR3 protein. The table shows around 770,000 distinct CDR3 sequences, with under 20% occurring only once. Sequenced: blood, either unsorted or a sorted T cell fraction (not recorded which). These receptors were taken from a male donor with ankylosing spondylitis.

This clonotype was observed a handful of times. This sequence joins TRBV12-3 or TRBV12-4 and TRBJ2-7; D is unresolved. This CDR3 spans 16 amino acids. V was clipped by 2 bases and J by 0 bases, with 14 bases between them. The CDR3 DNA follows: TGTGCCAGCAGTTTAATGGACGTAACCAGCTCCTACGAGCAGTACTTC. It specifies CASSLMDVTSSYEQYF.

This clonotype was detected many times. The chain has TRBV12-3 or TRBV12-4 and TRBJ1-2; possible D gene TRBD1, 6 bases. There are 13 residues in the CDR3. V was pared by 7 bases and J by 5 bases, with 14 bases between. DNA for the CDR3: TGTGCCAGCACCGAAAGGGGGAGTTATGGCTACACCTTC. This codes for CASTERGSYGYTF.

This clonotype was picked up a small number of times. The junction and the germline gene differ at one end; a read error may be behind it. V gene TRBV27 combines with J gene TRBJ2-2; D gene unclear. This CDR3 region has 15 residues. Germline loops: CDR1 MNHEY, CDR2 SMNVEV (reference sequence). Here the CDR3 DNA reads TGTGCCAGCAGCCTGTTCGGGCCGAATACCGGGGAGCTGTTTTTT. Amino acid sequence: CASSLFGPNTGELFF.

V and J are TRBV27 and TRBJ1-5; D is perhaps TRBD1 (6 bases). Germline assignment: CDR1 MNHEY and CDR2 SMNVEV (reference sequence). V was clipped by 1 base and J by 6 bases, with 16 bases between them. There are 16 residues in the CDR3. Written as DNA, the CDR3 is TGTGCCAGCAGTTTATTTGGCAGGGGAGTAAGTCAGCCCCAGCATTTT. This sequence encodes CASSLFGRGVSQPQHF.

The chain combines TRBV6-1 with TRBJ1-6; maybe TRBD1 (6 bases). The V gene lost 6 bases and the J gene lost 7 bases, with 22 bases spanning the gap. The germline CDR1 and CDR2 sequences are MNHNS and SASEGT. The CDR3 sequence is 17 residues long. CDR3 bases: TGTGCCAGCAGCCCCCAAGACAGGAGTGTTCGGAATTCACCCCTCCACTTT. Its translation is CASSPQDRSVRNSPLHF.

In its sample, this clonotype was seen a few times. The genes are TRBV5-1 and TRBJ2-5; TRBD2 is a possible D gene (5 bases). V was clipped by 2 bases and J by 5 bases, with 13 bases between them. The germline CDR1 and CDR2 sequences are SGHRS and YFSETQ. The CDR3 runs 14 residues. DNA for the CDR3: TGCGCCAGCAGCTTAGGAGGCCAGGTGGAGACCCAGTACTTC. Its translation: CASSLGGQVETQYF. Based on the CDR3 plus reference TRBV5-1 and TRBJ2-5, the full variable domain is KAGVTQTPRYLIKTRGQQVTLSCSPISGHRSVSWYQQTPGQGLQFLFEYFSETQRNKGNFPGRFSGRQFSNSRSEMNVSTLELGDSALYLCASSLGGQVETQYFGPGTRLLVL.

The V and J genes are TRBV3-1 and TRBJ2-3; D call uncertain. Trimming left V 2 bases short and J 5 bases short, with 5 bases between. CDR1 is LGHDT and CDR2 is YNNKEL in the germline V gene (reference sequence). The CDR3 extends over 12 amino acids. DNA for the CDR3: TGTGCCAGCAGCCAACCTGGAGATACGCAGTATTTT. Its protein is CASSQPGDTQYF.

The CDR3 loop reads CSATRLAGIYEQYF. In DNA, the CDR3 is TGCAGTGCCACCCGACTAGCGGGAATTTACGAGCAGTACTTC. The chain uses TRBV20-1 and TRBJ2-7; 11 bases map to TRBD2. Germline CDR1 and CDR2: DFQATT and SNEGSKA (reference sequence). This CDR3 is built from 14 residues. V lost 6 bases, J lost 4 bases, and 8 bases stayed unmatched.